A selection of T cell receptor beta chains follows, all from one sample in a study of OX40 agonist ivuxolimab in advanced cancers. Repertoires were generated with immunoSEQ multiplex PCR, while TCRdb's copy carries only in-frame clones and drops some. The sample carries some 80,000 clones, 80% to 90% recorded once. The material was CD4+ or CD8+ T cells sorted from blood, obtained in a trial of the OX40 agonist ivuxolimab. These receptors all come from an adult with an advanced solid tumor such as melanoma, head and neck, liver or kidney cancer. The CDR3 runs from the conserved cysteine through the conserved F or W. The order of the fields is V gene, J gene, CDR3 protein.

>TRBV5-4|TRBJ2-1
CASSQRTSEYNEQFF
>TRBV6-5|TRBJ1-1
CASSSVFRELKRAFF
>TRBV7-2|TRBJ2-1
CASSLGLAGGWNEQFF
>TRBV19|TRBJ2-1
CASRKGGPQAYNEQFF
>TRBV2|TRBJ1-4
CASSEHEGREKLFF
>TRBV7-8|TRBJ1-1
CASSLAMVMTEAFF
>TRBV4-1|TRBJ1-2
CASSPRSDREYGYTF
>TRBV4-3|.
CASSQEQRSTYEQYF
>TRBV6-5|TRBJ1-1
CASSYTQGMNTEAFF
>TRBV19|TRBJ2-2
CASRRQGNTGELFF
>TRBV19|TRBJ2-3
CASSPRLAGSTDTQYF
>TRBV4-3|TRBJ2-7
CASSQDRTSYEQYF
>TRBV20-1|TRBJ1-1
CSAPDREAFF
>TRBV7-9|TRBJ2-7
CASSYGTGDTYEQYF
>TRBV5-4|TRBJ1-1
CASSLVGTEAFF
>TRBV6-8|TRBJ2-7
CASSSLAGVVPEYEQYF
>TRBV5-1|TRBJ2-2
CASSLGPGRNTGELFF
>TRBV2|TRBJ2-7
CASSEALLTGNYEQYF
>TRBV9|TRBJ1-3
CASSVYPGNTIYF
>TRBV5-4|TRBJ2-7
CASSSKPYEQYF
>TRBV4-1|TRBJ2-6
CASSQDSSGANVLTF
>TRBV6-6|TRBJ2-5
CASSPDRLRTQYF
>TRBV28|TRBJ2-7
CASSAGGGRQYSHEQYF
>TRBV11-2|TRBJ2-1
CASSLSGVSYNEQFF
>TRBV27|TRBJ1-6
CASSFHYPNSPLHF
>TRBV5-4|TRBJ2-1
CASSSLTFPYNEQFF
>TRBV11-3|TRBJ2-5
CASSLGWDSLGETQYF
>TRBV5-4|TRBJ2-4
CASSLESAADIQYF